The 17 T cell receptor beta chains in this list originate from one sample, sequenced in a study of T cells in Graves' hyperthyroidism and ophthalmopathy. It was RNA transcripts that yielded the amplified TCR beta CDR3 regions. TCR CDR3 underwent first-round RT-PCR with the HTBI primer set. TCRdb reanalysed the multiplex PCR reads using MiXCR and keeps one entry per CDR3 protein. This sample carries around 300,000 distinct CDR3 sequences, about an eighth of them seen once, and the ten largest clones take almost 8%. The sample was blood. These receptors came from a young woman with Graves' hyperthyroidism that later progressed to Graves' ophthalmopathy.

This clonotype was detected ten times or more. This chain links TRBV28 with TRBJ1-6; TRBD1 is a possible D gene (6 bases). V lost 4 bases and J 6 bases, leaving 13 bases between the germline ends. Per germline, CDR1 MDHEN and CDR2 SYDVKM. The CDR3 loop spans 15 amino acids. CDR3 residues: CASSSAGARNSPLHF. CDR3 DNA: TGTGCCAGCAGTTCAGCAGGGGCGCGTAATTCACCCCTCCACTTT. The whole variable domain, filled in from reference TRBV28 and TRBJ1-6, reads DVKVTQSSRYLVKRTGEKVFLECVQDMDHENMFWYRQDPGLGLRLIYFSYDVKMKEKGDIPEGYSVSREKKERFSLILESASTNQTSMYLCASSSAGARNSPLHFGNGTRLTVT.

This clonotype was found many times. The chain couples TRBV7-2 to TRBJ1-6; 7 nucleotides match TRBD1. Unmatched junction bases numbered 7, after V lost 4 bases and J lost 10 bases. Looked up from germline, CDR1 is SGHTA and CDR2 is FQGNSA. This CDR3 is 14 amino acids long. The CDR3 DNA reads TGTGCCAGCAGCTCACAGGGGAATCTCTCACCCCTCCACTTT. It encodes CASSSQGNLSPLHF.

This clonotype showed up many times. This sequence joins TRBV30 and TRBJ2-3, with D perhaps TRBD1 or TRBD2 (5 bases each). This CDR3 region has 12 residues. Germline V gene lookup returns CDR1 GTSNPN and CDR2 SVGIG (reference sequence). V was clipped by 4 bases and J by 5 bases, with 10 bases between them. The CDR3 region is CAWTPGGDTQYF. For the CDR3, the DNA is TGTGCCTGGACCCCTGGGGGAGATACGCAGTATTTT.

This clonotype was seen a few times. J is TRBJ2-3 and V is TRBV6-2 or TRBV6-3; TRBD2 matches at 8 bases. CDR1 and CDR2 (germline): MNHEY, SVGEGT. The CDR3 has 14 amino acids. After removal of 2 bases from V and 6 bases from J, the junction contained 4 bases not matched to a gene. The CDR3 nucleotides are TGTGCCAGCAGTTACCGGACTAGCTCGGATACGCAGTATTTT. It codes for CASSYRTSSDTQYF.

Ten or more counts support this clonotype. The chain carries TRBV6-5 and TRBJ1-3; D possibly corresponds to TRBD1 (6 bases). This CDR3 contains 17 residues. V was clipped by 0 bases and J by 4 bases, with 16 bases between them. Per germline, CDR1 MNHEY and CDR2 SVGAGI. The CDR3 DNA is TGTGCCAGCAGTTACTCAGGCGGCGGGGGCTTCGGAAACACCATATATTTT. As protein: CASSYSGGGGFGNTIYF.

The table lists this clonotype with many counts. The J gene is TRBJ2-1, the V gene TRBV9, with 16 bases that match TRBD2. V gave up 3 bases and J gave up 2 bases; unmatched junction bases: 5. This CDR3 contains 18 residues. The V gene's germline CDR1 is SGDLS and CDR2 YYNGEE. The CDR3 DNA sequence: TGTGCCAGCAGCGATCCCGGGACTAGCGGGAGGGCCTACAATGAGCAGTTCTTC. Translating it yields CASSDPGTSGRAYNEQFF.

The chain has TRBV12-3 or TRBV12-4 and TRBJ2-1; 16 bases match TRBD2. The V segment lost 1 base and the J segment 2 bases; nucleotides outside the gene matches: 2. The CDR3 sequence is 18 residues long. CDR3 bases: TGTGCCAGCAGTTTAGGGGGACTAGCGGGAGGGGCCTACAATGAGCAGTTCTTC. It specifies CASSLGGLAGGAYNEQFF.

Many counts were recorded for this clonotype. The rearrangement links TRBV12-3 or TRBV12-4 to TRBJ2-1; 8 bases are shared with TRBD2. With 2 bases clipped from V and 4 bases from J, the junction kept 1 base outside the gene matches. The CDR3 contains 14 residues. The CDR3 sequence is CASSLSGGYNEQFF. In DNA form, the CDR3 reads TGTGCCAGCAGTTTAAGCGGGGGTTACAATGAGCAGTTCTTC.

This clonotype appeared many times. This CDR3 is CASSQDDRGYEQYF. The CDR3 DNA sequence: TGTGCCAGCAGCCAAGATGACAGGGGCTACGAGCAGTACTTC. The rearrangement joins TRBV3-1 to TRBJ2-7, with 8 nucleotides matching TRBD1. CDR3 size: 14 residues. V lost 0 bases, J lost 3 bases, and 1 base stayed unmatched. Germline V lookup: CDR1 LGHDT, CDR2 YNNKEL (reference sequence).

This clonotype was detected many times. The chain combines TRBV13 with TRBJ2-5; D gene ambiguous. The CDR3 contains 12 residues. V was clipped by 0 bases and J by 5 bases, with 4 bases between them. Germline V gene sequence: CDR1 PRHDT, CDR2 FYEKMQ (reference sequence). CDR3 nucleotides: TGTGCCAGCAGCTTAGGCTCGGAGACCCAGTACTTC. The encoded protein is CASSLGSETQYF.

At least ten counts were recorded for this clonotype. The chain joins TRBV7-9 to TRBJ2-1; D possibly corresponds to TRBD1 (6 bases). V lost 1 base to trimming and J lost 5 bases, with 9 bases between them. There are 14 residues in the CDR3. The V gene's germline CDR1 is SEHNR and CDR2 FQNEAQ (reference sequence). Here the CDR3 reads CASSLVGQHNEQFF. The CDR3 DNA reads TGTGCCAGCAGCTTAGTAGGACAGCACAATGAGCAGTTCTTC. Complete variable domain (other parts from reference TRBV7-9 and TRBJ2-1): DTGVSQNPRHKITKRGQNVTFRCDPISEHNRLYWYRQTLGQGPEFLTYFQNEAQLEKSRLLSDRFSAERPKGSFSTLEIQRTEQGDSAMYLCASSLVGQHNEQFFGPGTRLTVL.

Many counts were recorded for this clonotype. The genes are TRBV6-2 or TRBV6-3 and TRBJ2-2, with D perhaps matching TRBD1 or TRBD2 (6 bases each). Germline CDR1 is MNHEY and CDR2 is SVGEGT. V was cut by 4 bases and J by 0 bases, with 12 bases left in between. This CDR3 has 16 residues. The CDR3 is CASSSRGRPNTGELFF. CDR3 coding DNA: TGTGCCAGCAGTTCCCGGGGGCGTCCGAACACCGGGGAGCTGTTTTTT.

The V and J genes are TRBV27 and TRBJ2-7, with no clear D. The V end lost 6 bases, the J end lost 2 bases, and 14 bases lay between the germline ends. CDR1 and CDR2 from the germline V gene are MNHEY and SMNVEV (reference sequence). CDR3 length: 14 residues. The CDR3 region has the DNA TGTGCCAGCAGCCATAAGGCCGAAACCTACGAGCAGTACTTC. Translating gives CASSHKAETYEQYF.

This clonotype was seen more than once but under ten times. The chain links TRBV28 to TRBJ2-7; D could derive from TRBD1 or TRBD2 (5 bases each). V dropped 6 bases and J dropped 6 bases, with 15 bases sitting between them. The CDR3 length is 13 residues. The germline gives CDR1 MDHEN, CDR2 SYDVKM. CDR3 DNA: TGTGCCAGCAGCCCCTTTTCCGGGGCCGAGCAGTACTTC. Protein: CASSPFSGAEQYF.

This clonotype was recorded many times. The chain's CDR3 is CASSSQRDERYEQYF. CDR3 coding DNA: TGTGCCAGCAGCTCACAGCGGGATGAACGTTACGAGCAGTACTTC. The V gene is TRBV7-8, the J gene TRBJ2-7; 7 bases match TRBD2. V shed 4 bases and J 4 bases; nucleotides not matched to a gene: 10. CDR3 length: 15 residues. From germline, CDR1 is SGHVS and CDR2 FQNEAQ.

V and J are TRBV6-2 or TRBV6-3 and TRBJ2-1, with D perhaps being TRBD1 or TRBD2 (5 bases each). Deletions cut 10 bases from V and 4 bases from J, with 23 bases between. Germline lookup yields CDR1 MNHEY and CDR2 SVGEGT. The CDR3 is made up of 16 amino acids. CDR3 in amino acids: CAIRERGVRKYNEQFF. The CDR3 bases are TGTGCCATTAGGGAAAGAGGGGTTAGGAAATACAATGAGCAGTTCTTC.

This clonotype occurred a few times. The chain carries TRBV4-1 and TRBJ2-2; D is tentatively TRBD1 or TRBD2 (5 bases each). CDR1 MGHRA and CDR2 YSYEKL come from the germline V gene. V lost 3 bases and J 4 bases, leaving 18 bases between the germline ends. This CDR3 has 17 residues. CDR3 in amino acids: CASSHAHGAGGTGELFF. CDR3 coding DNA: TGCGCCAGCAGCCACGCACACGGGGCCGGAGGCACCGGGGAGCTGTTTTTT.